The source of this TCR beta chain is a study of T-cell reconstitution after alpha-beta-depleted transplantation in children. Unique molecular identifiers tagged the TCRbeta library. MiXCR, run by TCRdb on the PCR reads, gives a single entry per CDR3 protein. The top ten clones hold approximately 4.5% of a sample with 700,000 to 850,000 distinct CDR3 sequences, 16% of them seen once. This clonotype was observed a handful of times. Its antigen is not identified. Whole-study findings and limits: The main origin of T-cell counts and diversity one year after transplant was newly produced T cells. Some patients owed their high day-60 TCRbeta diversity to surviving recipient T cells and thymic progenitors.

The sequences come from PBMCs, mostly from graft donor cells, collected 360 days after TCRalphabeta/CD19-depleted stem cell transplant. The clonotype originates from a male patient between 5 and 17 years old who had a stem cell transplant for acute lymphoblastic leukemia, so the T cells may come from the graft donor.

The CDR3 DNA reads as TGCGCCAGCAGTGGCTTGGACCGGGGGGAGACCCAGTACTTC. This encodes CASSGLDRGETQYF. The chain recombines TRBV5-1 with TRBJ2-5; D is possibly TRBD2 (6 bases). The V end lost 5 bases, the J end lost 5 bases, and 16 bases lay between the germline ends. The CDR3 covers 14 residues. Per the germline V gene, CDR1 is SGHRS and CDR2 is YFSETQ.